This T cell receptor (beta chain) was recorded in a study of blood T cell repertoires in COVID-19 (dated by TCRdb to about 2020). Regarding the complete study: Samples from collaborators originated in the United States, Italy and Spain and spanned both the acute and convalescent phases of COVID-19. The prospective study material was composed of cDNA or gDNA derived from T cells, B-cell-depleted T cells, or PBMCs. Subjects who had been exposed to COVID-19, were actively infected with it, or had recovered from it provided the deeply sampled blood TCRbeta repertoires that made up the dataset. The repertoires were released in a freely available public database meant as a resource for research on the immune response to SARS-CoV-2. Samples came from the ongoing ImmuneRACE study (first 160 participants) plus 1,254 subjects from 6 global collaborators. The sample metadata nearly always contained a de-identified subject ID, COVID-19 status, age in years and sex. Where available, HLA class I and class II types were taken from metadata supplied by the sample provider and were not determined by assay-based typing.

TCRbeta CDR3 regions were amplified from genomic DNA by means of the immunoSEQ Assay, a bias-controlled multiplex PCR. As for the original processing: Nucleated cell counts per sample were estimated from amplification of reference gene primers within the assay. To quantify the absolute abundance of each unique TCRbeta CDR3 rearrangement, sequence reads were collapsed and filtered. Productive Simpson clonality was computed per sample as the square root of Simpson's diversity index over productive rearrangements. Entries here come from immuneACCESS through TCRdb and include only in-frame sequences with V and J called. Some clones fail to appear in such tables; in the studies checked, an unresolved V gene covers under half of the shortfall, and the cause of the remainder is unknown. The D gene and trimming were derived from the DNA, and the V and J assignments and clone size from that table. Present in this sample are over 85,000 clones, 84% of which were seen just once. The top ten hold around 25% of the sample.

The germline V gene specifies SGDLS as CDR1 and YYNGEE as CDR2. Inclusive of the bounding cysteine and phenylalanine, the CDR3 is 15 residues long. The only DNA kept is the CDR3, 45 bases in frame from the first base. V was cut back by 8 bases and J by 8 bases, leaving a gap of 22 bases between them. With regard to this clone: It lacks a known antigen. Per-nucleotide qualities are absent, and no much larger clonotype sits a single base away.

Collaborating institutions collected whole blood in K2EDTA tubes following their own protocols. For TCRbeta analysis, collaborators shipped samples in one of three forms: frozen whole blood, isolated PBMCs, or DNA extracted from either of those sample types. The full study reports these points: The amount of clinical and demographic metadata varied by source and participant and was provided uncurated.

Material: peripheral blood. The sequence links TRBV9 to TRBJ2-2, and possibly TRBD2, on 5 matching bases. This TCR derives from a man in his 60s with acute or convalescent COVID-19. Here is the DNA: TGTGCCAGTGCAAGAAACCGGGGTCAGGTGGGGGAGCTGTTTTTT. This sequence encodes CASARNRGQVGELFF.